The 14 T cell receptor beta chains presented below share a single source sample, sequenced in a study of PD-L1 blockade in urothelial cancer. Time point: pretreatment peripheral blood. Clones were sequenced by immunoSEQ multiplex PCR, and TCRdb holds only the in-frame ones, with some missing. The sample lists 100,000 to 150,000 clones, 84% seen once, with roughly 3.2% in the top ten. The source material was PBMCs, sampled around atezolizumab (anti-PD-L1) treatment. Receptors were obtained from a man aged 50 to 60 with urothelial cancer.

The rearrangement links TRBV27 to TRBJ2-7; TRBD1 matches 8 bases. The CDR3 has 14 residues. Trimming cost V 4 bases and J 4 bases; bases outside gene matches: 6. Germline CDR1 MNHEY, CDR2 SMNVEV (reference sequence). The CDR3 DNA reads as TGTGCCAGCAGTTCGGACAGGGTAGGTTACGAGCAGTACTTC. Translation gives CASSSDRVGYEQYF.

The chain recombines TRBV2 with TRBJ1-1; 8 bases fit TRBD1. This CDR3 has 14 residues. Germline V gene sequence: CDR1 SNHLY, CDR2 FYNNEI. With 6 bases clipped from V and 2 bases from J, the junction kept 5 bases outside the gene matches. In DNA, the CDR3 is TGTGCCAGCAGACTGACAGGGGATAACACTGAAGCTTTCTTT. It encodes CASRLTGDNTEAFF. Combining the CDR3 with reference TRBV2 and TRBJ1-1 gives the whole variable domain EPEVTQTPSHQVTQMGQEVILRCVPISNHLYFYWYRQILGQKVEFLVSFYNNEISEKSEIFDDQFSVERPDGSNFTLKIRSTKLEDSAMYFCASRLTGDNTEAFFGQGTRLTVV.

The chain joins TRBV6-1 to TRBJ2-2, with 9 bases matching TRBD1. J was trimmed by 4 bases and V by 6 bases; bases with no gene match: 6. Looked up from germline, CDR1 is MNHNS and CDR2 is SASEGT. The CDR3 consists of 15 residues. CDR3 DNA: TGTGCCAGCAGCAGGACAGGGGCGGTCACCGGGGAGCTGTTTTTT. Translation gives CASSRTGAVTGELFF.

This clone appeared a single time. The rearrangement uses TRBV25-1 and TRBJ2-7; D gene unclear. The V gene's germline CDR1 is MGHDK and CDR2 SYGVNS. Trimming removed 0 bases from V and 9 bases from J, with 15 bases in between. This CDR3 is built from 14 residues. The CDR3 sequence is CASSEYSLTEVQYF. The DNA of the CDR3 is TGTGCCAGCAGTGAATATAGCCTGACTGAGGTGCAGTACTTC.

This CDR3 reads CASSPFGDTQYF. CDR3 DNA sequence: TGTGCCAGCAGTCCCTTCGGGGATACGCAGTATTTT. The V gene is TRBV6-1, the J gene TRBJ2-3; no clear D. V lost 5 bases and J lost 6, with 9 bases in between. CDR3 length: 12 amino acids. The germline gives CDR1 MNHNS, CDR2 SASEGT.

The genes are TRBV6-5 and TRBJ2-3; 8 bases agree with TRBD1. The CDR3 extends over 14 amino acids. Losses at the gene ends were 5 bases for V and 4 bases for J; bases not matched to a gene: 5. Looked up from germline, CDR1 is MNHEY and CDR2 is SVGAGI. The CDR3 bases are TGTGCCAGCAGTCCCGGACAGGGACCAGATACGCAGTATTTT. Translation: CASSPGQGPDTQYF.

The chain couples TRBV28 to TRBJ2-1, with 9 bases aligning to TRBD2. The J segment lost 4 bases and the V segment lost 8 bases, leaving 3 bases of the junction unmatched. Germline V gene sequence: CDR1 MDHEN, CDR2 SYDVKM. The CDR3 contains 13 residues. CDR3 DNA: TGTGCCAGCTTGACTAGCGGTTACAATGAGCAGTTCTTC. It yields the protein CASLTSGYNEQFF.

Of note for this clone: In the same sample, other DNA sequences code for this CDR3. The chain has TRBV5-1 and TRBJ2-3; 11 nucleotides agree with TRBD2. Germline CDR1 reads SGHRS; CDR2 reads YFSETQ. Germline trimming cut 3 bases from V and 1 base from J; bases unmatched to any gene: 1. CDR3 size: 15 residues. In DNA, the CDR3 is TGCGCCAGCAGCTCACTAGCGGGGGGCACAGATACGCAGTATTTT. Translation gives CASSSLAGGTDTQYF.

The V gene is TRBV19, the J gene TRBJ2-7, with D tentatively TRBD2 (6 bases). The CDR3 has 14 amino acids. Germline V lookup: CDR1 LNHDA, CDR2 SQIVND (reference sequence). Trimming shortened V by 5 bases and J by 2 bases, and 13 bases separated the two germline ends. This CDR3 reads CASSLGTGAYEQYF. The DNA for the CDR3 is TGTGCCAGTAGTTTGGGGACGGGAGCCTACGAGCAGTACTTC. The full variable domain, with the rest looked up from reference TRBV19 and TRBJ2-7, is DGGITQSPKYLFRKEGQNVTLSCEQNLNHDAMYWYRQDPGQGLRLIYYSQIVNDFQKGDIAEGYSVSREKKESFPLTVTSAQKNPTAFYLCASSLGTGAYEQYFGPGTRLTVT.

The count of this clone is one. The chain combines TRBV9 with TRBJ2-1; D perhaps matches TRBD2 (6 bases). CDR1 is SGDLS and CDR2 is YYNGEE in the germline V gene. The V and J ends lost 5 bases and 1 base respectively, with 10 bases between them. The CDR3 runs 14 residues. The CDR3 spells CASREGLSYNEQFF. The CDR3 DNA is TGTGCCAGCAGGGAGGGACTTTCCTACAATGAGCAGTTCTTC. Looking up the rest from reference TRBV9 and TRBJ2-1 gives the full variable domain: DSGVTQTPKHLITATGQRVTLRCSPRSGDLSVYWYQQSLDQGLQFLIQYYNGEERAKGNILERFSAQQFPDLHSELNLSSLELGDSALYFCASREGLSYNEQFFGPGTRLTVL.

The V call is TRBV4-1, the J call TRBJ1-5; D might be TRBD1 (5 bases). The CDR3 is 15 amino acids. Germline assignment: CDR1 MGHRA and CDR2 YSYEKL. Trimming left V 4 bases short and J 3 bases short, with 13 bases between. The CDR3 DNA reads TGCGCCAGCAGCCTAGCCGGACAAATCAATCAGCCCCAGCATTTT. It encodes CASSLAGQINQPQHF.

CDR3 in amino acids: CASSYGGGANYGYTF. CDR3 coding DNA: TGTGCCAGCAGCTACGGGGGGGGCGCTAACTATGGCTACACCTTC. The chain couples TRBV7-2 to TRBJ1-2; D perhaps matches TRBD1 (6 bases). The CDR3 consists of 15 residues. Germline CDR1 is SGHTA and CDR2 is FQGNSA. Trimming pared 4 bases from V and 0 bases from J, leaving 12 bases between.

This clone came up a few times. This rearrangement joins TRBV18 to TRBJ2-5; TRBD2 aligns across 9 bases. Trimming at V came to 1 base and at J to 1 base, leaving 4 bases not matched to a gene. There are 16 residues in the CDR3. Per germline, CDR1 KGHSH and CDR2 LQKENI. DNA of the CDR3: TGTGCCAGCTCACCACAAGCGGGGGGTGCCCAAGAGACCCAGTACTTC. Protein: CASSPQAGGAQETQYF. Supplemented by reference TRBV18 and TRBJ2-5, the full variable domain reads NAGVMQNPRHLVRRRGQEARLRCSPMKGHSHVYWYRQLPEEGLKFMVYLQKENIIDESGMPKERFSAEFPKEGPSILRIQQVVRGDSAAYFCASSPQAGGAQETQYFGPGTRLLVL.

This clone has just a few counts. The J gene is TRBJ2-1, the V gene TRBV5-1; TRBD2 is a possible D gene (5 bases). Germline CDR1 reads SGHRS; CDR2 reads YFSETQ. CDR3 length: 15 residues. V was cut by 5 bases and J by 3 bases, with 15 bases left in between. The CDR3 loop is CASRRTSDYYNEQFF. DNA of the CDR3: TGCGCCAGCAGAAGGACTTCTGATTACTACAATGAGCAGTTCTTC.